Presented here are 21 T cell receptor beta chains from one specimen sequenced in a study of PD-L1 blockade in urothelial cancer. Time point in this sample: peripheral blood 6 weeks after treatment start. Repertoires were generated with immunoSEQ multiplex PCR, while TCRdb's copy carries only in-frame clones and drops some. The repertoire has tens of thousands of clones, approximately 86% of them found once; the top ten carry about 10%. Sequenced material: PBMCs, taken around atezolizumab (anti-PD-L1) treatment. These receptors came from a man in his 60s with urothelial cancer.

The chain employs TRBV6-1 and TRBJ1-5; possible D gene TRBD1, 5 bases. CDR1 and CDR2 from the germline V gene are MNHNS and SASEGT. The CDR3 runs to 13 residues. V lost 6 bases, J lost 3 bases, and 9 bases lay in between. CDR3 sequence: CASSRQYNQPQHF. For the CDR3, the DNA is TGTGCCAGCAGCAGACAGTACAATCAGCCCCAGCATTTT.

The chain employs TRBV21-1 and TRBJ1-5; the D call in the table, TRBD1, was not verified against the DNA. TRBV21-1 is a recognized pseudogene. The CDR3 is made up of 16 amino acids. This CDR3 is CASSPSGQYSNQPQHF. The CDR3 DNA is TGTGCCAGCAGCCCCTCGGGACAGTATAGCAATCAGCCCCAGCATTTT.

V gene TRBV14 combines with J gene TRBJ2-7; perhaps TRBD1 as D (5 bases). Per the germline V gene, CDR1 is SGHDN and CDR2 is FVKESK. The V gene lost 0 bases and the J gene lost 0 bases, with 12 bases spanning the gap. CDR3 length equals 16 residues. The chain's CDR3 is CASSQEWQGSSYEQYF. The CDR3 coding sequence is TGTGCCAGCAGCCAAGAATGGCAGGGCAGCTCCTACGAGCAGTACTTC.

Of note for this clone: Within the sample, other DNA sequences also encode this same CDR3. The chain is built from TRBV6-5 and TRBJ1-4, with TRBD1 identical over 7 bases. With V trimmed by 6 bases and J by 5 bases, 3 bases remained unmatched. Germline CDR1 and CDR2: MNHEY and SVGAGI. This CDR3 is built from 13 residues. CDR3 sequence (DNA): TGTGCCAGCAGCGGGACAGCCAATGAAAAACTGTTTTTT. It is translated as CASSGTANEKLFF.

The rearrangement joins TRBV19 to TRBJ1-2; D gene ambiguous. This CDR3 contains 13 residues. Per the germline V gene, CDR1 is LNHDA and CDR2 is SQIVND (reference sequence). Trimming stripped 10 bases from V and 5 bases from J, with 17 bases between. Written as DNA, the CDR3 is TGTGCCACCGCGTCCGGGGTGGGATATGGCTACACCTTC. Its translation is CATASGVGYGYTF.

This chain uses TRBV6-1 with TRBJ2-5; 9 bases map to TRBD1. This CDR3 spans 15 amino acids. Germline values: CDR1 MNHNS, CDR2 SASEGT. The V gene end was trimmed by 5 bases and the J gene end by 1 base; junction bases not matched to a gene: 5. The CDR3 spells CASSLTQGAQETQYF. CDR3 DNA sequence: TGTGCCAGCAGTCTAACACAGGGGGCCCAAGAGACCCAGTACTTC.

The chain links TRBV6-5 to TRBJ1-1; D remains ambiguous. CDR1 MNHEY and CDR2 SVGAGI come from the germline V gene. This CDR3 is built from 13 residues. Trimming shortened V by 6 bases and J by 0 bases, and 8 bases separated the two germline ends. CDR3 DNA sequence: TGTGCCAGCAGCCGGGTCCTGAACACTGAAGCTTTCTTT. This sequence encodes CASSRVLNTEAFF.

The rearrangement uses TRBV7-2 and TRBJ2-1; weak D call: TRBD1 (6 bases). The CDR3 has 13 amino acids. V gave up 1 base and J gave up 7 bases, with 8 bases separating them. CDR1 SGHTA and CDR2 FQGNSA come from the germline V gene. The CDR3 coding sequence is TGTGCCAGCAGCTTAGATAGGGGGAATGAGCAGTTCTTC. This sequence encodes CASSLDRGNEQFF. Based on the CDR3 plus reference TRBV7-2 and TRBJ2-1, the full variable domain is GAGVSQSPSNKVTEKGKDVELRCDPISGHTALYWYRQSLGQGLEFLIYFQGNSAPDKSGLPSDRFSAERTGGSVSTLTIQRTQQEDSAVYLCASSLDRGNEQFFGPGTRLTVL.

The V gene is TRBV10-3, the J gene TRBJ2-1; D gene uncertain. Trimming pared 3 bases from V and 1 base from J, leaving 13 bases between. This CDR3 region has 16 residues. From germline, CDR1 is ENHRY and CDR2 SYGVKD. The CDR3, as DNA: TGTGCCATCAGTGAATGGCTCCTTGAATCCTACAATGAGCAGTTCTTC. The encoded protein is CAISEWLLESYNEQFF.

CDR3 region: CASSGRGASTDTQYF. The CDR3, as DNA: TGTGCCAGCAGTGGGCGGGGGGCCAGCACAGATACGCAGTATTTT. V usage is TRBV6-5 and J usage is TRBJ2-3; 8 bases map to TRBD2. The CDR3 has 15 amino acids. V lost 5 bases, J lost 0 bases, and 4 bases stayed unmatched. CDR1 is MNHEY, CDR2 SVGAGI, per germline.

The chain is built from TRBV5-1 and TRBJ2-7; 7 nucleotides agree with TRBD1. Per germline, CDR1 SGHRS and CDR2 YFSETQ. The V and J ends lost 9 bases and 7 bases, in that order; junction bases with no gene match: 19. This CDR3 comprises 15 residues. DNA of the CDR3: TGCGCCACCACAACAGGGGACAGTTATTCGCGAGAGCAGTACTTC. This gives the protein CATTTGDSYSREQYF.

This rearrangement joins TRBV19 to TRBJ1-5, with D tentatively TRBD1 (6 bases). Trimming shortened V by 9 bases and J by 4 bases, and 16 bases separated the two germline ends. The germline CDR1 and CDR2 sequences are LNHDA and SQIVND (reference sequence). CDR3 length: 14 residues. Written as DNA, the CDR3 is TGTGCCAGCCGGGATATAGGGGGTAATCAGCCCCAGCATTTT. Protein sequence: CASRDIGGNQPQHF.

The CDR3 loop reads CASRSIRRLAGVVETQYF. CDR3 sequence (DNA): TGTGCCAGCAGATCCATTCGCAGGCTAGCGGGGGTGGTGGAGACCCAGTACTTC. This sequence joins TRBV11-2 and TRBJ2-5; 10 positions agree with TRBD2. The CDR3 is made up of 18 amino acids. Germline V gene data show CDR1 as SGHAT and CDR2 as FQNNGV. Germline trimming cut 6 bases from V and 5 bases from J; bases unmatched to any gene: 18.

A few counts support this clone. The chain combines TRBV4-1 with TRBJ1-1; the match to TRBD1 covers 9 bases. V was pared by 3 bases and J by 3 bases, with 11 bases of the junction left unmatched. This CDR3 spans 17 amino acids. CDR1 and CDR2 (germline): MGHRA, YSYEKL. The CDR3 spells CASSQGTGLSRDTEAFF. CDR3 nucleotides: TGCGCCAGCAGCCAGGGGACAGGGCTGAGTAGGGACACTGAAGCTTTCTTT.

The chain links TRBV5-1 to TRBJ2-5; D possibly corresponds to TRBD2 (5 bases). Germline V CDR1 and CDR2: SGHRS, YFSETQ. The CDR3 is made up of 14 amino acids. The ends were cut back, 4 bases at V and 1 base at J, with 11 bases in the middle. The CDR3 DNA reads as TGCGCCAGCAGCGATCGGACTCCCCAAGAGACCCAGTACTTC. Its translation: CASSDRTPQETQYF.

A single count supports this clone. This chain uses TRBV7-3 with TRBJ2-3; possible D gene TRBD2, 6 bases. The germline V gene encodes CDR1 SGHTA and CDR2 FQGTGA. V was cut by 1 base and J by 2 bases, with 10 bases left in between. The CDR3 contains 15 residues. For the CDR3, the DNA is TGTGCCAGCAGCTTAAGCGGGGTATACACAGATACGCAGTATTTT. Protein: CASSLSGVYTDTQYF.

The rearrangement joins TRBV2 to TRBJ1-2, with TRBD1 as a possible D gene (6 bases). The length of the CDR3 is 14 residues. The ends were cut back, 6 bases at V and 8 bases at J, with 19 bases in the middle. Looked up from germline, CDR1 is SNHLY and CDR2 is FYNNEI. The CDR3 bases are TGTGCCAGCAGGAGGGGGGGAGTTTTGGGAGGCTACACCTTC. This encodes CASRRGGVLGGYTF. The whole variable domain, filled in from reference TRBV2 and TRBJ1-2, reads EPEVTQTPSHQVTQMGQEVILRCVPISNHLYFYWYRQILGQKVEFLVSFYNNEISEKSEIFDDQFSVERPDGSNFTLKIRSTKLEDSAMYFCASRRGGVLGGYTFGSGTRLTVV.

This chain joins TRBV5-1 and TRBJ2-7; D is possibly TRBD2 (6 bases). Germline V lookup: CDR1 SGHRS, CDR2 YFSETQ. Trimming took off 3 bases at V and 1 base at J, with 17 bases between the two ends. The CDR3 sequence is 16 residues long. CDR3 DNA sequence: TGCGCCAGCAGCTCAGAGGGACTCCGGGGATCCTACGAGCAGTACTTC. It translates to CASSSEGLRGSYEQYF.

The chain recombines TRBV7-3 with TRBJ2-2; the match to TRBD1 covers 7 bases. Germline values: CDR1 SGHTA, CDR2 FQGTGA. Trimming took 3 bases from V and 6 from J; bases not matched to a gene: 4. This CDR3 spans 14 amino acids. CDR3 nucleotides: TGTGCCAGCAGCTTCGACAGGGAAGCCGGGGAGCTGTTTTTT. Protein product: CASSFDREAGELFF.

In DNA, the CDR3 is TGTGCCAGCACCGGGGGACGTGAGACCCAGTACTTC. Its protein is CASTGGRETQYF. The chain is built from TRBV28 and TRBJ2-5, with a tentative D call TRBD2 (6 bases). In germline, CDR1 is MDHEN, CDR2 SYDVKM. V lost 7 bases, J lost 5 bases, and 11 bases lay in between. The CDR3 loop spans 12 amino acids.

This clone was counted a few times. This chain joins TRBV7-9 and TRBJ1-6; D might be TRBD1 (5 bases). The germline gives CDR1 SEHNR, CDR2 FQNEAQ (reference sequence). The CDR3 length is 15 residues. The V and J ends lost 5 bases and 4 bases respectively, with 12 bases between them. The CDR3 sequence is CASSRDGGYNSPLHF. CDR3 nucleotide sequence: TGTGCCAGCAGCAGGGACGGGGGATATAATTCACCCCTCCACTTT.